Listed here are 9 T cell receptor beta chains from one sample, sequenced in a study of cytomegalovirus exposure and HLA in healthy donors. Produced via immunoSEQ multiplex PCR; TCRdb's table is partial and in-frame only. The repertoire has roughly 120,000 clones, roughly 94% of them found once; the top ten carry roughly 1.2%. Sample: PBMCs. The receptors were gathered from a young woman in good health and CMV-seronegative.

The J gene is TRBJ1-5, the V gene TRBV28, with D unresolved. CDR1 and CDR2 from the germline V gene are MDHEN and SYDVKM. The CDR3 is 18 residues long. Trimming removed 6 bases at V and 0 bases at J, with 21 bases between. The DNA of the CDR3 is TGTGCCAGCAGCCCTACGGTCCCGAGCTTTTATAGCAATCAGCCCCAGCATTTT. Its translation: CASSPTVPSFYSNQPQHF.

The chain carries TRBV27 and TRBJ1-3; TRBD1 matches 8 bases. With V trimmed by 8 bases and J by 5 bases, 5 bases remained unmatched. From germline, CDR1 is MNHEY and CDR2 SMNVEV (reference sequence). The CDR3 is 13 amino acids. The CDR3 nucleotides are TGTGCCAGCTACGGACAGGGACGAAACACCATATATTTT. This codes for CASYGQGRNTIYF.

CDR3 in amino acids: CASRGDYNEQFF. The CDR3 DNA reads TGTGCCAGCCGGGGGGACTACAATGAGCAGTTCTTC. The rearrangement uses TRBV6-6 and TRBJ2-1; 7 nucleotides line up with TRBD2. This CDR3 contains 12 residues. From germline, CDR1 is MNHNY and CDR2 SVGAGI (reference sequence). The junction had 1 base not matched to a gene; V was cut back by 8 bases and J by 3 bases.

This sequence joins TRBV10-3 and TRBJ2-1; 9 nucleotides match TRBD1. Per the germline V gene, CDR1 is ENHRY and CDR2 is SYGVKD. The V and J ends lost 6 bases and 7 bases, in that order; junction bases with no gene match: 4. The CDR3 runs to 13 residues. The CDR3 DNA reads as TGTGCCATCAGCGGGACAGGGTGGAATGAGCAGTTCTTC. This codes for CAISGTGWNEQFF.

This chain links TRBV4-1 with TRBJ1-5; TRBD1 is a possible D gene (5 bases). CDR1 and CDR2 (germline): MGHRA, YSYEKL. The CDR3 is 13 residues long. Trimming removed 0 bases at V and 7 bases at J, with 7 bases between. The CDR3 loop is CASSQDWGQPQHF. CDR3 nucleotides: TGCGCCAGCAGCCAAGATTGGGGCCAGCCCCAGCATTTT.

CDR3 DNA: TGTGCCAGCAGTCAAGTTGGCAGTTCCTACGAGCAGTACTTC. Translated: CASSQVGSSYEQYF. This chain connects TRBV27 to TRBJ2-7; unclear D gene. In germline, CDR1 is MNHEY, CDR2 SMNVEV (reference sequence). Trimming pared 5 bases from V and 1 base from J, leaving 12 bases between. CDR3 length: 14 amino acids.

The chain combines TRBV6-1 with TRBJ1-1, with D perhaps TRBD1 (5 bases). The CDR3 runs to 14 residues. The germline V gene encodes CDR1 MNHNS and CDR2 SASEGT. V dropped 3 bases and J dropped 3 bases, with 11 bases sitting between them. CDR3 in amino acids: CASSEAGGDTEAFF. In DNA form, the CDR3 reads TGTGCCAGCAGTGAGGCCGGGGGTGACACTGAAGCTTTCTTT.

The gene calls are TRBV19 and TRBJ1-2; tentative D call: TRBD1 (5 bases). CDR3 length equals 14 residues. Trimming stripped 0 bases from V and 2 bases from J, with 7 bases between. Germline CDR1 and CDR2: LNHDA and SQIVND (reference sequence). The CDR3 DNA sequence: TGTGCCAGTAGTATAGATGGGGCGAACTATGGCTACACCTTC. It is translated as CASSIDGANYGYTF.

The chain has TRBV6-5 and TRBJ1-1, with 7 bases aligning to TRBD1. The V and J ends lost 4 bases and 0 bases, in that order; junction bases with no gene match: 5. The CDR3 length is 15 residues. Germline assignment: CDR1 MNHEY and CDR2 SVGAGI. This CDR3 is CASSSYRGVNTEAFF. The CDR3, as DNA: TGTGCCAGCAGTTCCTACAGGGGAGTGAACACTGAAGCTTTCTTT.